The clone carrying this T cell receptor (beta chain) has at least ten counts. Its antigen is undetermined. Losses at the gene ends were 2 bases for V and 7 bases for J; bases not matched to a gene: 11. Germline V gene lookup returns CDR1 MGHDK and CDR2 SYGVNS. This CDR3 is 15 amino acids long. Clinical symptoms, serum thyroxine, TRAb, thyroid ultrasound and orbital computed tomography were relied on for diagnosis. This sample stems from a study of Graves' ophthalmopathy and Graves' hyperthyroidism. Whole-study findings and limits: Sensitivity of over 60% and specificity of less than 75% were achieved by the model that predicted ophthalmopathy progression.

RNA transcripts yielded amplified TCR beta CDR3 regions. RT-PCR with HTBI primers came first, then second-round multiplex PCR. TCRdb ran MiXCR on the multiplex PCR reads and lists one entry per CDR3 protein. The table has a few hundred thousand distinct CDR3 sequences, 15% to 20% seen once; the top ten hold around 2.4%. The sequence was obtained from an adult woman with stable Graves' hyperthyroidism. Sequenced input: peripheral blood. This sequence joins TRBV25-1 and TRBJ2-7; 7 bases line up with TRBD1. The CDR3: CASSERGTGAREQYF. For the CDR3, the DNA is TGTGCCAGCAGTGAAAGGGGTACAGGGGCGAGGGAGCAGTACTTC.